Below, one T cell receptor beta chain is given with its context. These data belong to a study of control samples from healthy donors and cancer patients. The CDR3 has 13 amino acids. CDR1 SQVTM and CDR2 ANQGSEA come from the germline V gene. V lost 3 bases, J lost 6 bases, and 6 bases stayed unmatched. The table came from immunoSEQ multiplex PCR; TCRdb's copy has only in-frame clones and leaves some out. The sample shows approximately 110,000 clones, approximately 90% of them seen only once. This chain links TRBV29-1 with TRBJ2-7; TRBD1 matches 9 bases. The receptor's source is a woman under 30 in good health. The sample was blood. The CDR3 coding sequence is TGCAGCGTTGACGGGACAGGGCCGACCGAGCAGTACTTC. It yields the protein CSVDGTGPTEQYF.